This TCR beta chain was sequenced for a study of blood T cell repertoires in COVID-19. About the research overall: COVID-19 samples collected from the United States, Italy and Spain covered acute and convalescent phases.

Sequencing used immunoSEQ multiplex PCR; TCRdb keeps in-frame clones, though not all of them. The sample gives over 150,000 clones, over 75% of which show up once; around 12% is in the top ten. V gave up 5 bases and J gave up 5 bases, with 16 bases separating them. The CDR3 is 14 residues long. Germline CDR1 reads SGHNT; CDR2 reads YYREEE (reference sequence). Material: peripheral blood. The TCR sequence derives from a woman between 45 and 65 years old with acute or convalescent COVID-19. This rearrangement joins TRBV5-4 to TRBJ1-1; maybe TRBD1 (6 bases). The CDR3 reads CASRSTGIRTEAFF. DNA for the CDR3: TGTGCCAGCAGATCAACAGGGATAAGGACTGAAGCTTTCTTT.